Here is one T cell receptor beta chain with its context. What it binds is unknown. The sample belongs to a study of shared clonotypes between healthy human individuals. Study information: Serving as donors were a couple of women and three men, whose ages spanned 18 to 49.

This CDR3 has 16 amino acids. The germline V gene encodes CDR1 SGHRS and CDR2 YFSETQ. J was trimmed by 4 bases and V by 0 bases; bases with no gene match: 4. Points from the study as a whole: Represented genetic and exposure-history diversity was restricted by having few donors.

The DNA input per sorted-subset replicate PCR was about 190 ng, corresponding to 25,000 to 30,000 T cell genomes. Libraries were prepared by immunoSEQ multiplex PCR; TCRdb keeps only in-frame clonotypes and omits some of them. Here the sample spans about 1.9 million clones, over 85% being singletons. It was CD45RO-negative cells, positively selected for CCR7, that made up naive CD8 cells, with terminally differentiated effector memory CD45RA+ cells excluded. Donors were Caucasian adults residing in Nashville, Tennessee, USA. Sequenced sample: naive CD8+ T cells from PBMCs. This clonotype was obtained from a man younger than 30 in good health. Some clones in this sample may be carry-over from other donors' samples. The gene calls are TRBV5-1 and TRBJ1-4; 9 nucleotides agree with TRBD1. This CDR3 is CASSLGDRAYNEKLFF. CDR3 nucleotide sequence: TGCGCCAGCAGCTTGGGGGACAGGGCATATAATGAAAAACTGTTTTTT.